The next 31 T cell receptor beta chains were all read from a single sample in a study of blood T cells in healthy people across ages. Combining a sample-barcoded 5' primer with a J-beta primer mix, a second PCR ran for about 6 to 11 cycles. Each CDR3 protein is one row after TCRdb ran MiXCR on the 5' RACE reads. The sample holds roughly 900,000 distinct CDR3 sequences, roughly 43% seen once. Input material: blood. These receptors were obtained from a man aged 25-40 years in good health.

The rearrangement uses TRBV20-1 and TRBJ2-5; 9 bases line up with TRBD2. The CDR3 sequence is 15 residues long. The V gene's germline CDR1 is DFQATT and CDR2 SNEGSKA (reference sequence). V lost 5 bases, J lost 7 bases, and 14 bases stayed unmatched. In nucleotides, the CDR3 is TGCAGTGCTCCTCCTCCGGGACTAGCAGAAGGGACCCAGTACTTC. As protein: CSAPPPGLAEGTQYF.

The CDR3 DNA reads TGTGCCAGCAGTGCCTGGGTCACTGAAGCTTTCTTT. The encoded protein is CASSAWVTEAFF. This chain joins TRBV28 and TRBJ1-1; D is undetermined. This CDR3 region has 12 residues. V was shortened by 5 bases and J by 4 bases, with 8 bases between the two germline ends. Germline CDR1 reads MDHEN; CDR2 reads SYDVKM.

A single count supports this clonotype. CDR3 coding DNA: TGTGCCAGCAGTTCATGGCGGGGGGAGCTCCAAGAGACCCAGTACTTC. Encoded protein: CASSSWRGELQETQYF. The chain recombines TRBV27 with TRBJ2-5; 8 bases fit TRBD2. Germline assignment: CDR1 MNHEY and CDR2 SMNVEV (reference sequence). This CDR3 region has 16 residues. V shed 4 bases, J shed 1 base, and the junction held 8 bases outside the gene matches.

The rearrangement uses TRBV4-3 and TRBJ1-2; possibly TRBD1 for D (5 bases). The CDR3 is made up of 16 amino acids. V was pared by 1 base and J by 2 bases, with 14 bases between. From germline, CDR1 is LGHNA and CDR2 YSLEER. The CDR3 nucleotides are TGCGCCAGCAGCCAAGGGCTTGGGGACGGGAACTATGGCTACACCTTC. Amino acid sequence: CASSQGLGDGNYGYTF.

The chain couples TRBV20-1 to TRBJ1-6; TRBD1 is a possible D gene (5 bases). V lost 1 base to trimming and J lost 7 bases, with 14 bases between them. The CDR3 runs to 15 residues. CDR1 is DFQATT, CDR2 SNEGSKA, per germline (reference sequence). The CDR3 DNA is TGCAGTGCTAGAGGGGCAGGGAGCACCAATTCACCCCTCCACTTT. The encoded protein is CSARGAGSTNSPLHF.

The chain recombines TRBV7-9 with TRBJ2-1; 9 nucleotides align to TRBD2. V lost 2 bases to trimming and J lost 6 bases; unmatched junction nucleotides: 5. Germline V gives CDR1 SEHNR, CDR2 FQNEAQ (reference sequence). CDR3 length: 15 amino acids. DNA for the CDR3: TGTGCCAGCAGCTTATCTCTAGCGGGGACCAATGAGCAGTTCTTC. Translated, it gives CASSLSLAGTNEQFF.

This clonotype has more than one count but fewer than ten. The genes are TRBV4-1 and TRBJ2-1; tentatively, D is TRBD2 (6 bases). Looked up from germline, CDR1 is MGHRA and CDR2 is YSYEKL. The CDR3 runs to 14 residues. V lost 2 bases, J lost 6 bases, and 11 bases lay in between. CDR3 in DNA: TGCGCCAGCAGCCAACCTGGACTACCCAATGAGCAGTTCTTC. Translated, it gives CASSQPGLPNEQFF.

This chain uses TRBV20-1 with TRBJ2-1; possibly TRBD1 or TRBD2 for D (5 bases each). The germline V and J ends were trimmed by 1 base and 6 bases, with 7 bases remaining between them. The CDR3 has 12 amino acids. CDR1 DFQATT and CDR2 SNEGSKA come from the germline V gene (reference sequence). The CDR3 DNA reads TGCAGTGCTAGAGCGGGGCGCAATGAGCAGTTCTTC. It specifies CSARAGRNEQFF.

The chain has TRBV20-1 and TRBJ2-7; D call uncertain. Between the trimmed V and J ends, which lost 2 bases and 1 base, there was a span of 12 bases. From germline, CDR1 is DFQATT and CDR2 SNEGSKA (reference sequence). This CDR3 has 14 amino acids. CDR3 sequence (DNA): TGCAGTGCTAGAAGGGTCGCGGTGTCCTACGAGCAGTACTTC. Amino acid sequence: CSARRVAVSYEQYF.

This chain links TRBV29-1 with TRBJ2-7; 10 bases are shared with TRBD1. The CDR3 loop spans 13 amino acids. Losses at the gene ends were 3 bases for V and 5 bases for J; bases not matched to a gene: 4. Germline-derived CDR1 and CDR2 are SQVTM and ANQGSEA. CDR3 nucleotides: TGCAGCGTTGACCGGGACAGGGGCCACGAGCAGTACTTC. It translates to CSVDRDRGHEQYF.

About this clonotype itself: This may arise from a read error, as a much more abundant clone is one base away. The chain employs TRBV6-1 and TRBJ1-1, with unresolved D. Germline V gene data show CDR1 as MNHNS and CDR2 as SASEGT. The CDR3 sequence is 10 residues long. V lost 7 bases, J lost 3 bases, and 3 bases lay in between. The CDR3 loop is CASNDTEAFF. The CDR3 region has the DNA TGTGCCAGCAATGACACTGAAGCTTTCTTT.

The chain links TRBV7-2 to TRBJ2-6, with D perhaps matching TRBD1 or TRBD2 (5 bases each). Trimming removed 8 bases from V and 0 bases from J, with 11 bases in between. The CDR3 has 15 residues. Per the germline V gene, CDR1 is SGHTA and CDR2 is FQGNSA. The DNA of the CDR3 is TGTGCCAGCGGCTGGGGGACCTCTGGGGCCAACGTCCTGACTTTC. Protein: CASGWGTSGANVLTF.

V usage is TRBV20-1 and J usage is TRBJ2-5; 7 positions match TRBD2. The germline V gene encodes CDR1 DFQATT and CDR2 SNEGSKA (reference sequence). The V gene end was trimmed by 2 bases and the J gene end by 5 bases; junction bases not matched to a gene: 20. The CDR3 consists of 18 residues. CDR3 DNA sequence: TGCAGTGCTAGAAGGGGCGAAGCTCTTGGCGGGGGACGGGAGACCCAGTACTTC. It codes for CSARRGEALGGGRETQYF.

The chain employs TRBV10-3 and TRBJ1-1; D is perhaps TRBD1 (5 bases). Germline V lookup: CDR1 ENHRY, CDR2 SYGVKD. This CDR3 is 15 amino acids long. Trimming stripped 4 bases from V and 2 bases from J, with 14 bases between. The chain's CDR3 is CAISAGVGGNTEAFF. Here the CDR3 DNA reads TGTGCCATCAGTGCGGGGGTTGGGGGAAACACTGAAGCTTTCTTT.

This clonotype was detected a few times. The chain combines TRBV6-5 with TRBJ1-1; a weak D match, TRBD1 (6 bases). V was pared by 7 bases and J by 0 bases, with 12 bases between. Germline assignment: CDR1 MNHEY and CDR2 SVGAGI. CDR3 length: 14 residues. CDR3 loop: CASTQQGLNTEAFF. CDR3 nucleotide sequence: TGTGCCAGCACTCAACAGGGTTTGAACACTGAAGCTTTCTTT.

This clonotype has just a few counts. Written as DNA, the CDR3 is TGTGCCAGCAGTTTGGGGCTAGCGGGGGGCAAAAGCTCCTACGAGCAGTACTTC. Translation: CASSLGLAGGKSSYEQYF. The gene calls are TRBV28 and TRBJ2-7, with TRBD2 matching 11 bases. J gave up 0 bases and V 3 bases, and 10 bases lay outside the gene matches. This CDR3 is 18 amino acids long. In germline, CDR1 is MDHEN, CDR2 SYDVKM.

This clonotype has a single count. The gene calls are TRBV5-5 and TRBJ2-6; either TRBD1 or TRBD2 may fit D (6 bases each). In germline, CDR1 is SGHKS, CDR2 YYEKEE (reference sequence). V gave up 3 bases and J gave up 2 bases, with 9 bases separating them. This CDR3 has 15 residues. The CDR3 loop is CASSSEGAGANVLTF. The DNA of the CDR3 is TGTGCCAGCAGCTCGGAGGGGGCTGGGGCCAACGTCCTGACTTTC.

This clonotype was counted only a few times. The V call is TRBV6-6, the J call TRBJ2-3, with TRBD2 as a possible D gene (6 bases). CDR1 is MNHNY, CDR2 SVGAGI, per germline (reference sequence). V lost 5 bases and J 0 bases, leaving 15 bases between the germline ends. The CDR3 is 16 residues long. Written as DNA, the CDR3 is TGTGCCAGCAGTCTCCGGGGACTCTCTAGCACAGATACGCAGTATTTT. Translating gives CASSLRGLSSTDTQYF.

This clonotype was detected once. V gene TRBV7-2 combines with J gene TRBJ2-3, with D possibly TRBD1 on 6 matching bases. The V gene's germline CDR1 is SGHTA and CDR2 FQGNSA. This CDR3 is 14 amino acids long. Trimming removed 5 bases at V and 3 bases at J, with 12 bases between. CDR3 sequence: CASSITRGTDTQYF. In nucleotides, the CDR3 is TGTGCCAGCAGCATCACCAGGGGTACAGATACGCAGTATTTT.

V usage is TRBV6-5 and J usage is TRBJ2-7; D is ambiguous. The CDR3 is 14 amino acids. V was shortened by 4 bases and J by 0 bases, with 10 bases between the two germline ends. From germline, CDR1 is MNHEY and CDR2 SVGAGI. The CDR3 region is CASSLGQYSYEQYF. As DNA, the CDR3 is TGTGCCAGCAGTTTAGGGCAGTACTCCTACGAGCAGTACTTC.

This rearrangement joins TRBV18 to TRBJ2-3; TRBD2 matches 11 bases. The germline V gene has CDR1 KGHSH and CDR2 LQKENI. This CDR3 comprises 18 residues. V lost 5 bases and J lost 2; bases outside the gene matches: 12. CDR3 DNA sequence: TGTGCCAGCTCATCAGCCGGGACTAGCGGCGGAAACACAGATACGCAGTATTTT. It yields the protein CASSSAGTSGGNTDTQYF.

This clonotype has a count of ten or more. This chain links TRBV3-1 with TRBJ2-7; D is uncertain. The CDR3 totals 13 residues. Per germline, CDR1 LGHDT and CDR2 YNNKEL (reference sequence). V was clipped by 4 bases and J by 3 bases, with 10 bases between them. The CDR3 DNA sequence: TGTGCCAGCAGCCCCCCCGGTCTCTACGAGCAGTACTTC. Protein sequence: CASSPPGLYEQYF.

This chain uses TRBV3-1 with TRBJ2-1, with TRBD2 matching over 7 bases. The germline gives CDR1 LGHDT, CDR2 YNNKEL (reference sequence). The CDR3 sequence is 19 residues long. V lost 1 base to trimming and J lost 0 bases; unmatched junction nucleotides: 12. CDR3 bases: TGTGCCAGCAGCCAAGTAGGTCTAGCGGAACCCAGCTCCTACAATGAGCAGTTCTTC. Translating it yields CASSQVGLAEPSSYNEQFF.

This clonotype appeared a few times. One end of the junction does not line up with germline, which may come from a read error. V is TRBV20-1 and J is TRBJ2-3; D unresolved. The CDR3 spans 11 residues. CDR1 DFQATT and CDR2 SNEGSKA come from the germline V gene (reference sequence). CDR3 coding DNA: TGCAGTCCTAGGGCCACAGATACGCAGTATTTT. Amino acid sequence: CSPRATDTQYF.

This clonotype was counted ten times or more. The CDR3 nucleotides are TGTGCCAGCAGCTTGGACAGGCTACCTTACAATGAGCAGTTCTTC. It is translated as CASSLDRLPYNEQFF. The gene calls are TRBV5-6 and TRBJ2-1; D is perhaps TRBD1 (5 bases). The CDR3 contains 15 residues. The V gene's germline CDR1 is SGHDT and CDR2 YYEEEE. V dropped 0 bases and J dropped 4 bases, with 11 bases sitting between them.

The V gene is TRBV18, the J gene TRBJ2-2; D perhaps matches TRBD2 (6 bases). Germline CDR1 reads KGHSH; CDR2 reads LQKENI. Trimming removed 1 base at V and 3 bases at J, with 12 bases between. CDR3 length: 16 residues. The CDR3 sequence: CASSPRGGADTGELFF. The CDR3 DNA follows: TGTGCCAGCTCACCACGAGGCGGGGCGGACACCGGGGAGCTGTTTTTT.

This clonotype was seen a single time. The CDR3 DNA reads as TGTGCCGTCGGGACACGTATGTTAATTCAGCCCCAGCATTTT. Translation gives CAVGTRMLIQPQHF. This chain connects TRBV14 to TRBJ1-5, with TRBD1 as a possible D gene (6 bases). The V gene's germline CDR1 is SGHDN and CDR2 FVKESK. V was clipped by 11 bases and J by 6 bases, with 20 bases between them. The CDR3 is 14 residues long.

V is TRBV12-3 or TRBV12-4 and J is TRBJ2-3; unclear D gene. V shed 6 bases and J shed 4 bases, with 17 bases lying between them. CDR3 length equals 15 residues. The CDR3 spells CASSSTRFSADTQYF. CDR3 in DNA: TGTGCCAGCAGCTCAACGAGGTTTTCGGCAGATACGCAGTATTTT.

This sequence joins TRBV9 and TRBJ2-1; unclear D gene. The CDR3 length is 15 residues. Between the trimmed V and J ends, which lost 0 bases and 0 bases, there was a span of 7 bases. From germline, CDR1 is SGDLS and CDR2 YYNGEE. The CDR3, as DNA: TGTGCCAGCAGCGTAGGGCATAGCTCCTACAATGAGCAGTTCTTC. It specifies CASSVGHSSYNEQFF.

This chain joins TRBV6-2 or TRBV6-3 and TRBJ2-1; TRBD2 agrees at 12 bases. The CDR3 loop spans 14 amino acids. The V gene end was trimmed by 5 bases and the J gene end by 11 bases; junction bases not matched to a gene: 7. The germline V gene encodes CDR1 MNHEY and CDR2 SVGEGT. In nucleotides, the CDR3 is TGTGCCAGCAGTACTAGCGGGGGGTACCCCAAGCAGTTCTTC. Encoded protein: CASSTSGGYPKQFF.

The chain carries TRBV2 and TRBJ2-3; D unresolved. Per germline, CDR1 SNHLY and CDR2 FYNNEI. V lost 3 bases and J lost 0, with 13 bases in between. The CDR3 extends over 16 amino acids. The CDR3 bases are TGTGCCAGCAGTGATACGCCCAAGTCTAGCACAGATACGCAGTATTTT. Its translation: CASSDTPKSSTDTQYF.